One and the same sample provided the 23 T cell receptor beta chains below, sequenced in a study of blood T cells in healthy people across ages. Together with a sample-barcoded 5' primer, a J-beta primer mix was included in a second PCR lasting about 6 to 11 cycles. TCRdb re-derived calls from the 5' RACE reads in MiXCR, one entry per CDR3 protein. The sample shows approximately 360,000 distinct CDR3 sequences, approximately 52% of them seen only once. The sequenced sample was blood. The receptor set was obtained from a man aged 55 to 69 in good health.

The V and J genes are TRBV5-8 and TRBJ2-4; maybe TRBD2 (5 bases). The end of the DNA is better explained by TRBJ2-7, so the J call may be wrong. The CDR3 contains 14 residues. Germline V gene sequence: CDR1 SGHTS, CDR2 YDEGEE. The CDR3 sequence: CASSRGAIDYEQYF. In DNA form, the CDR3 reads TGTGCCAGCAGCCGGGGAGCCATCGACTACGAGCAGTACTTC.

CDR3 protein: CASSSRDADSPLHF. As DNA, the CDR3 is TGTGCCAGCAGTTCACGGGACGCAGATTCACCCCTCCACTTT. This sequence joins TRBV28 and TRBJ1-6; D is possibly TRBD1 (5 bases). V lost 4 bases and J 8 bases, leaving 12 bases between the germline ends. CDR3 size: 14 residues. From germline, CDR1 is MDHEN and CDR2 SYDVKM.

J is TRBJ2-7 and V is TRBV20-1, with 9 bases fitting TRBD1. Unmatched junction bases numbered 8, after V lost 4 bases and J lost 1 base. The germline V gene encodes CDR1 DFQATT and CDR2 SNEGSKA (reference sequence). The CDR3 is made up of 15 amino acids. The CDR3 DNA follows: TGCAGTGCTATCCCCCGGGACAGGGCGTCCTACGAGCAGTACTTC. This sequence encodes CSAIPRDRASYEQYF.

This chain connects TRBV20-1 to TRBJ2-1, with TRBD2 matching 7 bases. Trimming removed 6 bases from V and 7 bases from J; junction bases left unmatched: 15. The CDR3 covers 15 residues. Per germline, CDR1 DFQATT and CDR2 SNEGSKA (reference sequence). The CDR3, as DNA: TGCAGTGCCATTTCACCCAGCCGGGGGGTAAATGAGCAGTTCTTC. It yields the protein CSAISPSRGVNEQFF.

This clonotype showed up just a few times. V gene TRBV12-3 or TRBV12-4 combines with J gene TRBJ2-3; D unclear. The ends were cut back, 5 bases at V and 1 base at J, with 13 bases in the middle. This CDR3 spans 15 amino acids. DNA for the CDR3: TGTGCCAGCAGTCCCCGGAGAGGACGCACAGATACGCAGTATTTT. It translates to CASSPRRGRTDTQYF.

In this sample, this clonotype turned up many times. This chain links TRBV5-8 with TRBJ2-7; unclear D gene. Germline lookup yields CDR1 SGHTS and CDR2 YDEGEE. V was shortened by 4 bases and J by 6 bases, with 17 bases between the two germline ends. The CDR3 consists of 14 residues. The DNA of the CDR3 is TGTGCCAGCAGCCTAATAAGGGCGACGGGCGAGCAGTACTTC. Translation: CASSLIRATGEQYF. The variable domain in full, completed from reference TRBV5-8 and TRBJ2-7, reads EAGVTQSPTHLIKTRGQQATLRCSPISGHTSVYWYQQALGLGLQFLLWYDEGEERNRGNFPPRFSGRQFPNYSSELNVNALELEDSALYLCASSLIRATGEQYFGPGTRLTVT.

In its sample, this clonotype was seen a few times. The DNA for the CDR3 is TGTGCCAGCAGCCCCGCGGGAGTCGGAAATACGCAGTATTTT. The encoded protein is CASSPAGVGNTQYF. The chain couples TRBV7-2 to TRBJ2-3, with TRBD2 matching 7 bases. V was pared by 5 bases and J by 7 bases, with 9 bases of the junction left unmatched. The germline gives CDR1 SGHTA, CDR2 FQGNSA. This CDR3 region has 14 residues.

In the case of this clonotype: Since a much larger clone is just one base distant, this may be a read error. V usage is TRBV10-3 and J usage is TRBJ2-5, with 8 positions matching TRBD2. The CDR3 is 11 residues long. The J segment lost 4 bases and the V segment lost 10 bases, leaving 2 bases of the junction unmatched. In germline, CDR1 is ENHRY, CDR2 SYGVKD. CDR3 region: CATRGGETQYF. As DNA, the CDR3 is TGTGCCACCCGGGGGGGAGAGACCCAGTACTTC.

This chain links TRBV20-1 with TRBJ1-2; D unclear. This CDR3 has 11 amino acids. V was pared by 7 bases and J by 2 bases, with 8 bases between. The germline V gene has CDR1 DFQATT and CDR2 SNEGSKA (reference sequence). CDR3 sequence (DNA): TGCAGTGGACCGAACAACTATGGCTACACCTTC. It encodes CSGPNNYGYTF.

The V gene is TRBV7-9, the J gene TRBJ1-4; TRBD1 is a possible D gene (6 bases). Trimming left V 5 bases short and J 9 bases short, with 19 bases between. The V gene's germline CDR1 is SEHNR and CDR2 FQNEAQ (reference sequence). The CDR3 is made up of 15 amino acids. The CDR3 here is CASSDTGTLGKKLFF. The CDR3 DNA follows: TGTGCCAGCAGCGATACAGGGACCTTAGGGAAAAAACTGTTTTTT.

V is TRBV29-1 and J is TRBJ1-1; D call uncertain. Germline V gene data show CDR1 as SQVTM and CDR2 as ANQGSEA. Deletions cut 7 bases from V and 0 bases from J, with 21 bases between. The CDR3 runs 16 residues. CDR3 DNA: TGCAGCGCCTTCCCCCGGGCGGCTGCGATGAACACTGAAGCTTTCTTT. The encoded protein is CSAFPRAAAMNTEAFF.

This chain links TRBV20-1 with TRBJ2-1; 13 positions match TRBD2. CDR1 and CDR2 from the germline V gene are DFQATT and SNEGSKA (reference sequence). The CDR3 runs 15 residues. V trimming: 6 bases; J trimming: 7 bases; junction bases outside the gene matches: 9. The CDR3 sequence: CSALTSGGAWNEQFF. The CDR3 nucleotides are TGCAGTGCACTCACTAGCGGGGGGGCATGGAATGAGCAGTTCTTC.

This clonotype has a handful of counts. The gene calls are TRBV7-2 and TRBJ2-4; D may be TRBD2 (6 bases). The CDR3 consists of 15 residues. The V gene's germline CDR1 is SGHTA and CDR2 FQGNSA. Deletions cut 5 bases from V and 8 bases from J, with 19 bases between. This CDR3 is CASSTGGMRGDIQYF. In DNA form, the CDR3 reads TGTGCCAGCAGCACTGGAGGGATGAGGGGCGACATTCAGTACTTC.

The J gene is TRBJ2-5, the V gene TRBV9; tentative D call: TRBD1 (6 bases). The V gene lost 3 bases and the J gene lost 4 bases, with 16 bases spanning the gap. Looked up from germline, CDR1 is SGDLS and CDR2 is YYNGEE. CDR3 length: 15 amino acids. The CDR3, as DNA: TGTGCCAGCAGCGGGGGGCCATCGTCAGGAGAGACCCAGTACTTC. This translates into CASSGGPSSGETQYF.

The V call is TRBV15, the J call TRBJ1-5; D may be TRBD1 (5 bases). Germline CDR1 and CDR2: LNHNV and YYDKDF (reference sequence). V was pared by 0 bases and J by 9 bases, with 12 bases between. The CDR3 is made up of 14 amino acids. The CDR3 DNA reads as TGTGCCACCAGCAGAGACAGGGATGGGGGGCCCCAGCATTTT. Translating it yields CATSRDRDGGPQHF. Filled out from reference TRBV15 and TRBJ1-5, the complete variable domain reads DAMVIQNPRYQVTQFGKPVTLSCSQTLNHNVMYWYQQKSSQAPKLLFHYYDKDFNNEADTPDNFQSRRPNTSFCFLDIRSPGLGDTAMYLCATSRDRDGGPQHFGDGTRLSIL.

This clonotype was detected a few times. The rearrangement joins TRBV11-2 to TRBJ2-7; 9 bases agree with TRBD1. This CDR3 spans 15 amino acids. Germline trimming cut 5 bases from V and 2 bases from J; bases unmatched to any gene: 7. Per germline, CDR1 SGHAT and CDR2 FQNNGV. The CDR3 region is CASSLTTGGTYEQYF. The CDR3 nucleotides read TGTGCCAGCAGCCTAACGACAGGGGGAACCTACGAGCAGTACTTC. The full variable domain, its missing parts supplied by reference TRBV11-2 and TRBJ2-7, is EAGVAQSPRYKIIEKRQSVAFWCNPISGHATLYWYQQILGQGPKLLIQFQNNGVVDDSQLPKDRFSAERLKGVDSTLKIQPAKLEDSAVYLCASSLTTGGTYEQYFGPGTRLTVT.

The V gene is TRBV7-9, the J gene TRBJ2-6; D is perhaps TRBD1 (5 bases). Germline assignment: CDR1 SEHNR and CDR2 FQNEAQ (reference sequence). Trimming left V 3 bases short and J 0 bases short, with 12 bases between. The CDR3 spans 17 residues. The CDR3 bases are TGTGCCAGCAGCTTCCAGGCAGGGAACTCTGGGGCCAACGTCCTGACTTTC. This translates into CASSFQAGNSGANVLTF.

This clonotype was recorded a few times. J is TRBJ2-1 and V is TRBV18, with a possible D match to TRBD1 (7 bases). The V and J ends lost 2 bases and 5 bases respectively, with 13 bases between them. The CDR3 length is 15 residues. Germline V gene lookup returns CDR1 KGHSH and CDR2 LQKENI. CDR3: CASSPSQGGNNEQFF. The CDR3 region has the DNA TGTGCCAGCTCACCATCCCAGGGGGGTAACAATGAGCAGTTCTTC.

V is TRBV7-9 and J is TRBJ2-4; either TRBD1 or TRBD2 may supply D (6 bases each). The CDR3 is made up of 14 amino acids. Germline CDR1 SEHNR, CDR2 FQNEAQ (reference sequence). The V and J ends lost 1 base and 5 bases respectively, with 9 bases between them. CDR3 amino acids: CASSLVRGQNIQYF. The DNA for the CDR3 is TGTGCCAGCAGCTTAGTCCGGGGGCAAAACATTCAGTACTTC.

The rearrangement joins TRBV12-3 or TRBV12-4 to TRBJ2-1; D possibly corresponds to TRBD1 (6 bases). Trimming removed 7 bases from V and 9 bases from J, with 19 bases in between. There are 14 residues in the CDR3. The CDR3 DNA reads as TGTGCCAGCATCGTACTAGGGGGTTCTGGTGAGCAGTTCTTC. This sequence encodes CASIVLGGSGEQFF.

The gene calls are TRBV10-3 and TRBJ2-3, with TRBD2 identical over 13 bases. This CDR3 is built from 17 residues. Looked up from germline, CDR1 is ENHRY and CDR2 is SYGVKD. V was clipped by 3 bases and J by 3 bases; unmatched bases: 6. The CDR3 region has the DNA TGTGCCATCAGTGATCCCTCGACTAGCGGGGGGACAGATACGCAGTATTTT. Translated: CAISDPSTSGGTDTQYF.

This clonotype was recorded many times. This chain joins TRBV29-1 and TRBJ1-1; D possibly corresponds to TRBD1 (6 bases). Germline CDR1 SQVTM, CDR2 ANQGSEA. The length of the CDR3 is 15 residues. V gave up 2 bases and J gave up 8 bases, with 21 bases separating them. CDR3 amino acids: CSVERGAGTREEAFF. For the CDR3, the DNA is TGCAGCGTTGAAAGGGGGGCCGGGACCAGGGAGGAAGCTTTCTTT.

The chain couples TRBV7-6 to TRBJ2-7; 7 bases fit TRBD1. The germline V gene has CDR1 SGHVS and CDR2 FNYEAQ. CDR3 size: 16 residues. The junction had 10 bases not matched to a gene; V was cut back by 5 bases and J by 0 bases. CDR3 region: CASSPTTGTSSYEQYF. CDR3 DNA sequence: TGTGCCAGCAGCCCTACGACAGGGACCAGCTCCTACGAGCAGTACTTC.